This T cell receptor (beta chain) was captured in a study of T cells in Graves' hyperthyroidism and ophthalmopathy. TCR beta CDR3 regions were amplified from RNA transcripts. HTBI primers were the set used in a first-round RT-PCR of the TCR CDR3. TCRdb processed the multiplex PCR reads anew with MiXCR; each CDR3 protein has one entry. The table records roughly 500,000 distinct CDR3 sequences, 40% to 55% of them present only once. Trimming removed 6 bases from V and 1 base from J; junction bases left unmatched: 11. CDR1 and CDR2 from the germline V gene are DFQATT and SNEGSKA (reference sequence). CDR3 length: 17 residues. This clonotype was seen many times. What it recognizes is unknown. Study results and limitations: Ophthalmopathy was identified by the model a median roughly six months ahead of onset. Within blood appeared most thyroid clonotypes that had expanded above 0.001.

Not enrolled were patients with uncontrolled infection, other autoimmune disease, pregnancy or lactation. The clonotype comes from an adult woman with Graves' disease, either hyperthyroidism or ophthalmopathy (not recorded which). This sequence joins TRBV20-1 and TRBJ2-7; 14 nucleotides line up with TRBD2. Sequenced material: peripheral blood or thyroid tissue (not recorded which). The CDR3 DNA follows: TGCAGTGCGCTTGGTGGGACTAGCGGGAGTTCATCCTACGAGCAGTACTTC. Translating it yields CSALGGTSGSSSYEQYF.